This is a list of T cell receptor beta chains from one sample in a study of Ad26.COV2.S vaccination and SARS-CoV-2 variants. Sequencing used immunoSEQ multiplex PCR; TCRdb keeps in-frame clones, though not all of them. The sample includes roughly 510,000 clones, 87% of them seen just once. Source: peripheral blood, taken in a trial of Ad26.COV2.S vaccine versus placebo. Receptors originate from a person between 18 and 65 years old who received the Ad26.COV2.S COVID-19 vaccine or a placebo. Each CDR3 is given with its conserved first and last residue. D genes are given only for firm matches. A row's size may be missing; if present it is once, few, many or a size class.

j_gene | v_gene | len | abundance | d_gene | CDR3aa | CDR3nt
TRBJ2-3 | TRBV29-1 | 11 | . | . | CSAQGTDTQYF | TGCAGCGCCCAGGGGACAGATACGCAGTATTTT
TRBJ2-7 | TRBV7-9 | 13 | . | . | CASSSEKVYEQYF | TGTGCCAGCAGCTCTGAAAAGGTCTACGAGCAGTACTTC
TRBJ1-6 | TRBV10-3 | 12 | once | TRBD1 | CAISGGQAPLHF | TGTGCCATCAGTGGGGGACAGGCACCCCTCCACTTT
TRBJ2-7 | TRBV5-1 | 15 | . | . | CASSVVRGRGDEQYF | TGCGCCAGCAGTGTTGTCCGGGGGAGAGGCGACGAGCAGTACTTC
TRBJ1-2 | TRBV6-6 | 14 | . | . | CASSYGQGNYGYTF | TGTGCCAGCAGTTACGGGCAGGGCAACTATGGCTACACCTTC
TRBJ1-6 | TRBV30 | 12 | once | . | CAWGQSASPLHF | TGTGCCTGGGGACAGTCCGCTTCACCCCTCCACTTT
TRBJ2-2 | TRBV19 | 16 | . | . | CATATSSLPFTGELFF | TGTGCCACCGCGACAAGCTCTCTTCCTTTTACCGGGGAGCTGTTTTTT
TRBJ2-1 | TRBV27 | 15 | . | TRBD2 | CASMGYSGSYNEQFF | TGTGCCAGCATGGGGTATAGCGGGTCCTACAATGAGCAGTTCTTC
TRBJ1-2 | TRBV7-2 | 13 | . | TRBD1 | CASSPGQVYGYTF | TGTGCCAGCAGCCCCGGACAGGTTTATGGCTACACCTTC
TRBJ1-2 | TRBV11-3 | 13 | . | . | CASSFTGGPGYTF | TGTGCCAGCAGCTTCACTGGGGGCCCTGGCTACACCTTC
TRBJ1-1 | TRBV6-2/TRBV6-3 | 16 | once | . | CASSYRRMLGQTEAFF | TGTGCCAGCAGTTACCGTCGCATGTTGGGGCAAACTGAAGCTTTCTTT
TRBJ2-3 | TRBV14 | 13 | . | . | CASSPTASDTQYF | TGTGCCAGCAGCCCAACCGCTTCAGATACGCAGTATTTT
TRBJ1-2 | TRBV10-3 | 12 | . | TRBD1 | CAISGDRGIGTF | TGTGCCATCAGCGGGGACAGGGGGATAGGCACCTTC
TRBJ2-7 | TRBV9 | 17 | . | . | CASSVEAGASPVVEQYF | TGTGCCAGCAGCGTGGAGGCGGGGGCCTCACCCGTGGTCGAGCAGTACTTC
TRBJ2-3 | TRBV20-1 | 14 | . | TRBD2 | CSASLAGATDTQYF | TGCAGTGCTAGTTTAGCGGGGGCCACAGATACGCAGTATTTT
TRBJ2-5 | TRBV30 | 16 | . | . | CAWSVLDNRLEETQYF | TGTGCCTGGAGTGTACTCGACAACAGACTGGAAGAGACCCAGTACTTC
TRBJ1-1 | TRBV12-3/TRBV12-4 | 13 | few | . | CASSFTGNTEAFF | TGTGCCAGCAGTTTCACCGGGAACACTGAAGCTTTCTTT
TRBJ2-1 | TRBV27 | 15 | . | TRBD2 | CASTPFWTSLDGQFF | TGTGCCAGCACCCCTTTCTGGACTAGCTTAGATGGGCAGTTCTTC
TRBJ2-1 | TRBV29-1 | 12 | . | . | CSVEGGGDEQFF | TGCAGCGTTGAAGGGGGGGGCGATGAGCAGTTCTTC
TRBJ2-7 | TRBV28 | 13 | . | . | CASSFHWRYEQYF | TGTGCCAGCAGTTTCCACTGGCGTTACGAGCAGTACTTC
TRBJ1-5 | TRBV2 | 14 | . | . | CASSELRGNQPQHF | TGTGCCAGCAGTGAATTGCGGGGCAATCAGCCCCAGCATTTT
TRBJ1-5 | TRBV24-1 | 15 | . | TRBD1 | CATSDPGQGEQPQHF | TGTGCCACCAGTGACCCTGGACAGGGGGAACAGCCCCAGCATTTT
TRBJ1-5 | TRBV15 | 16 | . | . | CATSRGGYGWNQPQHF | TGTGCCACCAGCAGAGGGGGTTATGGGTGGAATCAGCCCCAGCATTTT
TRBJ2-7 | TRBV12-3/TRBV12-4 | 13 | . | TRBD2 | CASSPGTSGEQYF | TGTGCCAGCAGCCCCGGGACTAGCGGCGAGCAGTACTTC
TRBJ1-4 | TRBV7-2 | 15 | . | . | CASSLAGAGHEKLFF | TGTGCCAGCAGCTTAGCGGGGGCGGGTCATGAAAAACTGTTTTTT
TRBJ2-7 | TRBV13 | 13 | . | . | CASSGRRDYEQYF | TGTGCCAGCAGCGGTAGGCGGGACTACGAGCAGTACTTC
TRBJ2-7 | TRBV19 | 16 | . | . | CASSTRRTGFAYEQYF | TGTGCCAGTAGTACCCGACGAACAGGGTTCGCCTACGAGCAGTACTTC
TRBJ2-5 | TRBV7-2 | 15 | . | TRBD1 | CASSPPTGRQETQYF | TGTGCCAGCAGCCCGCCGACAGGGCGGCAAGAGACCCAGTACTTC
TRBJ1-5 | TRBV11-2 | 14 | few | . | CASSQLGGNQPQHF | TGTGCCAGCAGTCAGTTGGGTGGCAATCAGCCCCAGCATTTT
TRBJ2-3 | TRBV27 | 16 | . | TRBD2 | CASRLAGEGVGGTQYF | TGTGCCAGCAGACTAGCGGGAGAAGGGGTTGGGGGTACGCAGTATTTT
TRBJ2-7 | TRBV7-8 | 14 | . | TRBD2 | CASSFRLAGYEQYF | TGTGCCAGCAGCTTCCGGCTAGCGGGATACGAGCAGTACTTC
TRBJ1-2 | TRBV6-5 | 15 | . | TRBD1 | CASRKTGASNYGYTF | TGTGCCAGCAGGAAGACAGGGGCCAGTAACTATGGCTACACCTTC
TRBJ1-4 | TRBV7-2 | 13 | . | . | CASSLAGGEKLFF | TGTGCCAGCAGCTTAGCAGGGGGTGAAAAACTGTTTTTT
TRBJ2-2 | TRBV9 | 16 | . | TRBD2 | CASSTWAGVGTGELFF | TGTGCCAGCAGCACATGGGCGGGAGTGGGCACCGGGGAGCTGTTTTTT
TRBJ2-3 | TRBV7-3 | 14 | . | . | CASSLMGGTDTQYF | TGTGCCAGCAGCTTAATGGGGGGCACAGATACGCAGTATTTT
TRBJ2-7 | TRBV19 | 13 | . | . | CASSLAISYEQYF | TGTGCCAGTAGTTTGGCAATCTCCTACGAGCAGTACTTC
TRBJ2-3 | TRBV5-1 | 14 | . | . | CASSQGQSTDTQYF | TGCGCCAGCAGCCAAGGACAGAGCACAGATACGCAGTATTTT
TRBJ2-3 | TRBV5-1 | 16 | . | . | CASSPGRRTSTDTQYF | TGCGCCAGCAGCCCGGGACGGAGAACTAGCACAGATACGCAGTATTTT
TRBJ1-2 | TRBV28 | 14 | . | . | CASSLGVSDYGYTF | TGTGCCAGCAGTTTAGGGGTTAGCGACTATGGCTACACCTTC
TRBJ2-3 | TRBV30 | 12 | . | . | CAWSGSGDTQYF | TGTGCCTGGAGCGGGAGTGGGGATACGCAGTATTTT
TRBJ2-7 | TRBV18 | 15 | . | . | CASSPSQVQGREQYF | TGTGCCAGCTCACCATCACAAGTACAGGGACGCGAGCAGTACTTC
TRBJ2-7 | TRBV7-9 | 16 | . | . | CASSLEPHREPYEQYF | TGTGCCAGCAGCTTAGAGCCCCACAGGGAACCCTACGAGCAGTACTTC